These T cell receptor beta chains were read from a single sample in a study of blood T cells in healthy people across ages. TCRdb reprocessed the 5' RACE reads via MiXCR and lists one record per CDR3 protein. The sample holds 1,500,000 or so distinct CDR3 sequences, approximately 42% seen once. Sequencing was performed on blood. These receptors all stem from a woman between 18 and 29 years old in good health. The CDR3 runs from the conserved cysteine through the conserved F or W. A D gene is named only where the DNA matches it firmly. Clone size is stated in some rows and not others, as once, few, many or a class when expanded.

V	D	size	J	DNA	CDR3
TRBV27	-	-	TRBJ1-6	TGTGCCAGCATGAGGCCTATTGGTTCACCCCTCCACTTT	CASMRPIGSPLHF
TRBV6-6	-	few	TRBJ1-1	TGTGCCAGCACCCCCATAGGTAACACTGAAGCTTTCTTT	CASTPIGNTEAFF
TRBV20-1	-	-	TRBJ1-2	TGCAGTGCTAGACACGGGACCCAAAGGCGGGGCTACACCTTC	CSARHGTQRRGYTF
TRBV4-3	TRBD1	few	TRBJ2-3	TGCGCCAGCAGCCTCTGGACAGGGCCAGATACGCAGTATTTT	CASSLWTGPDTQYF
TRBV4-2	-	-	TRBJ1-2	TGTGCCAGCAGCGACTCTAATGGCTACACCTTC	CASSDSNGYTF
TRBV12-3/TRBV12-4	TRBD2	-	TRBJ2-5	TGTGCCAGCAGTTTTCGGCTAGCGGGGGGTCCTCAAGAGGCCCAGTACTTC	CASSFRLAGGPQEAQYF
TRBV12-3/TRBV12-4	-	-	TRBJ2-1	TGTGCCAGCAGTTTGTCGCAGTCTTACAATGAGCAGTTCTTC	CASSLSQSYNEQFF
TRBV29-1	-	-	TRBJ1-1	TGCAGCGTTGTCCCCCGGGGCAGAAACACTGAAGCTTTCTTT	CSVVPRGRNTEAFF
TRBV28	TRBD2	few	TRBJ2-1	TGTGCCAGCAGCCCCTCCCCGGTACAGTCCTTTTGGGCGGGAGATAATGAGCAGTTCTTC	CASSPSPVQSFWAGDNEQFF
TRBV15	TRBD2	many	TRBJ2-1	TGTGCCACCAGCAGAGATTTACTAGCGGGGGGGGAGCAGTTCTTC	CATSRDLLAGGEQFF
TRBV24-1	-	few	TRBJ1-2	TGTGCCACCAGTGAGAGAGGCTATGGCTACACCTTC	CATSERGYGYTF
TRBV12-3/TRBV12-4	TRBD2	-	TRBJ2-3	TGTGCCAGCAGCCCTAACTCAAGACTAGCGGGAGTCCCAGATACGCAGTATTTT	CASSPNSRLAGVPDTQYF
TRBV2	-	few	TRBJ1-5	TGTGCCAGCAGTGAAAACAGCCCAAATCAGCCCCAGCATTTT	CASSENSPNQPQHF
TRBV7-9	-	-	TRBJ1-6	TGTGCCAGCAGCTTTGCCGGGGGCTATAATTCACCCCTCCACTTT	CASSFAGGYNSPLHF
TRBV9	-	-	TRBJ2-3	TGTGCCAGCAGCGTGGGGGGAGGTATGGATACGCAGTATTTT	CASSVGGGMDTQYF
TRBV20-1	TRBD2	once	TRBJ2-5	TGCAGTACCAGACTAGCAATAGAGACCCAGTACTTC	CSTRLAIETQYF
TRBV29-1	-	-	TRBJ1-1	TGCAGCGCCGGCAGCACAGAAGGTGAAGCTTTCTTT	CSAGSTEGEAFF
TRBV4-3	-	-	TRBJ2-7	TGCGCCAGCAGCCAAGACGCCAGGACAAACTACGAGCAGTACTTC	CASSQDARTNYEQYF
TRBV7-2	-	few	TRBJ1-1	TGTGTCAGCAGCTTAAGGGTGAGGAACACTGAAGCTTTCTTT	CVSSLRVRNTEAFF
TRBV13	TRBD2	-	TRBJ2-1	TGTGCCAGCAGCTTAGGCCCTAGCGGTGAATACAATGAGCAGTTCTTC	CASSLGPSGEYNEQFF
TRBV6-2/TRBV6-3	-	few	TRBJ2-7	TGTGCCAGCAGTTCGCTGGGACATACTACTCGGGAGCAGTACTTC	CASSSLGHTTREQYF
TRBV10-3	-	few	TRBJ2-1	TGTGCCATCAGTGAATCAGGGGGGTTCGAGAACAATGAGCAGTTCTTC	CAISESGGFENNEQFF
TRBV9	-	many	TRBJ2-7	TGTGCCAGCAGCCCGGATGGAAGGGCCTACGAGCAGTACTTC	CASSPDGRAYEQYF
TRBV12-3/TRBV12-4	TRBD1	many	TRBJ1-4	TGTGCCAGCAGTCCGGGACAGGGTGAAAAACTGTTTTTT	CASSPGQGEKLFF
TRBV10-3	-	-	TRBJ2-5	TGTGCCATCGGTTCAGGTCAAGCGGAGGAGACCCAGTACTTC	CAIGSGQAEETQYF
TRBV3-1	-	many	TRBJ1-2	TGTGCCAGCAGCCAAGGTCGGGACGGCTACACCTTC	CASSQGRDGYTF
TRBV29-1	-	-	TRBJ2-7	TGCAGCGTTGAGGCCCGGGAAAAGCCCTACGAGCAGTACTTC	CSVEAREKPYEQYF
TRBV5-1	-	-	TRBJ1-1	TGCGCCAGCAGCTCACAGGCCCTGGGCACTAAAGCTTTCTTT	CASSSQALGTKAFF
TRBV9	-	-	TRBJ1-2	TGTGCCAGCAGCGTGTTCGGGGGGCAGGAGCCGGGCTACACTTTC	CASSVFGGQEPGYTF
TRBV11-2	-	few	TRBJ2-2	TGTGCCAGCAGCCAAGACAGGACGAACACCGGGGAGCTGTTTTTT	CASSQDRTNTGELFF
TRBV7-9	-	-	TRBJ1-6	TGTGCCAGCAGCCCAACCGCCTATAATTCACCCCTCCACTTT	CASSPTAYNSPLHF
TRBV21-1	-	few	TRBJ1-6	TGTGCCAGCAGCGCGCGGGGCAGTTATAATTCACCCCTCCACTTT	CASSARGSYNSPLHF